One and the same sample provided the 9 T cell receptor beta chains below, sequenced in a study of cytomegalovirus exposure and HLA in healthy donors. 60 Vbeta and 13 Jbeta primers were used in PCR. The repertoire was sequenced with immunoSEQ multiplex PCR; TCRdb's copy has only in-frame clones and lacks some. The table has 140,000 to 150,000 clones, 75% seen once. The sequenced sample was PBMCs. The source is a man younger than 45 in good health and CMV-seronegative.

The V call is TRBV27, the J call TRBJ2-7; a possible D gene is TRBD1 (6 bases). Deletions cut 4 bases from V and 5 bases from J, with 15 bases between. The CDR3 extends over 14 amino acids. Per the germline V gene, CDR1 is MNHEY and CDR2 is SMNVEV (reference sequence). Here the CDR3 reads CASSSDRSRNEQYF. The CDR3 coding sequence is TGTGCCAGCAGTTCCGACAGGTCTCGGAACGAGCAGTACTTC.

The gene calls are TRBV27 and TRBJ2-7; 9 bases fit TRBD2. The V gene end was trimmed by 1 base and the J gene end by 2 bases; junction bases not matched to a gene: 3. CDR1 and CDR2 (germline): MNHEY, SMNVEV (reference sequence). This CDR3 region has 15 residues. As DNA, the CDR3 is TGTGCCAGCAGTTTATTCATAGCGGGAGCCTACGAGCAGTACTTC. Protein sequence: CASSLFIAGAYEQYF.

The rearrangement links TRBV9 to TRBJ2-6; 7 bases align to TRBD1. Germline CDR1 is SGDLS and CDR2 is YYNGEE. The CDR3 has 18 residues. Trimming removed 0 bases from V and 0 bases from J; junction bases left unmatched: 6. The CDR3 nucleotides read TGTGCCAGCAGCGTAGTCCCACAGGGGAACTCTGGGGCCAACGTCCTGACTTTC. Protein: CASSVVPQGNSGANVLTF.

This sequence joins TRBV4-2 and TRBJ1-3; D not resolved. The germline gives CDR1 LGHNA, CDR2 YNFKEQ. The ends were cut back, 0 bases at V and 3 bases at J, with 9 bases in the middle. The length of the CDR3 is 15 residues. In DNA, the CDR3 is TGTGCCAGCAGCCAAGAACAAGGGAGTGGAAACACCATATATTTT. It yields the protein CASSQEQGSGNTIYF.

The chain carries TRBV6-5 and TRBJ1-6, with a weak D call TRBD1 (6 bases). CDR1 MNHEY and CDR2 SVGAGI come from the germline V gene. Between the trimmed V and J ends, which lost 4 bases and 7 bases, there was a span of 17 bases. This CDR3 is 16 amino acids long. The CDR3 region has the DNA TGTGCCAGCAGTTCGGGGGGGCTTTATCTGAATTCACCCCTCCACTTT. This encodes CASSSGGLYLNSPLHF.

The chain couples TRBV7-8 to TRBJ1-2; 7 bases match TRBD1. V lost 5 bases to trimming and J lost 0 bases; unmatched junction nucleotides: 9. This CDR3 is built from 16 residues. Germline V gives CDR1 SGHVS, CDR2 FQNEAQ. The CDR3 sequence is CASSPGQVGANYGYTF. The CDR3 DNA follows: TGTGCCAGCAGCCCAGGACAGGTTGGAGCTAACTATGGCTACACCTTC.

In this sample, this clone turned up once. The V gene is TRBV11-2, the J gene TRBJ1-2; D gene ambiguous. Trimming took 6 bases from V and 5 from J, leaving 13 bases between them. Germline V gene data show CDR1 as SGHAT and CDR2 as FQNNGV. This CDR3 is 13 amino acids long. The CDR3 protein is CASRGLRSYGYTF. CDR3 in DNA: TGTGCCAGCAGAGGACTGCGATCTTATGGCTACACCTTC.

The rearrangement uses TRBV19 and TRBJ2-3; 9 bases map to TRBD2. Looked up from germline, CDR1 is LNHDA and CDR2 is SQIVND (reference sequence). The CDR3 sequence is 16 residues long. V trimming: 4 bases; J trimming: 0 bases; junction bases outside the gene matches: 5. The CDR3 here is CASSTRLAASTDTQYF. CDR3 coding DNA: TGTGCCAGTAGTACGAGACTAGCGGCTAGCACAGATACGCAGTATTTT.

The rearrangement uses TRBV7-6 and TRBJ2-7, with D possibly TRBD1 on 6 matching bases. CDR1 is SGHVS, CDR2 FNYEAQ, per germline. Trimming took 1 base from V and 1 from J, leaving 11 bases between them. The CDR3 length is 15 residues. In DNA, the CDR3 is TGTGCCAGCAGCTTAGACGGGACATCTTCCTACGAGCAGTACTTC. Translation gives CASSLDGTSSYEQYF.